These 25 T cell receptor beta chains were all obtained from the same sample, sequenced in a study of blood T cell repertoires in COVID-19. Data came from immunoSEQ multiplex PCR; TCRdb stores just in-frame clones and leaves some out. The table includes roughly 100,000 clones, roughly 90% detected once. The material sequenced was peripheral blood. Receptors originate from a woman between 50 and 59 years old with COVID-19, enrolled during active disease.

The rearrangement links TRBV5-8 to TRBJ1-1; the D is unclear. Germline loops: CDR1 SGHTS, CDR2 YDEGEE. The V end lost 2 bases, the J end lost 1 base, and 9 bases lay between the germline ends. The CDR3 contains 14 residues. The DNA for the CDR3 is TGTGCCAGCAGCTTAACTCATACGAACACTGAAGCTTTCTTT. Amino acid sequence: CASSLTHTNTEAFF.

The CDR3 is CASSLVSSGGKETQYF. CDR3 nucleotides: TGTGCCAGCAGCTTAGTGTCTAGCGGGGGAAAAGAGACCCAGTACTTC. The chain is built from TRBV7-9 and TRBJ2-5; 10 bases fit TRBD2. CDR1 is SEHNR and CDR2 is FQNEAQ in the germline V gene (reference sequence). The ends lost 1 base at V and 3 bases at J; junction bases unmatched: 5. The CDR3 contains 16 residues.

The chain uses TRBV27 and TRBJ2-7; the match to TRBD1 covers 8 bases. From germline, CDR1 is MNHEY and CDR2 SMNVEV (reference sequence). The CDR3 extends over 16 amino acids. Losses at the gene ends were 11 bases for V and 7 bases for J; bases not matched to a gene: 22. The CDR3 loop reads CAPPKERGTGPCEQYF. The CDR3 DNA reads TGTGCCCCCCCGAAGGAACGGGGGACAGGTCCTTGTGAGCAGTACTTC.

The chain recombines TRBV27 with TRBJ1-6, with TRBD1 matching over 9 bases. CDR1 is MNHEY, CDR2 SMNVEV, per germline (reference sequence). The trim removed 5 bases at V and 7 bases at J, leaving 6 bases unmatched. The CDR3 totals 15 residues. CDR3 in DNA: TGTGCCAGCAGTCCCTGGGACAGGGTAAATTCACCCCTCCACTTT. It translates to CASSPWDRVNSPLHF.

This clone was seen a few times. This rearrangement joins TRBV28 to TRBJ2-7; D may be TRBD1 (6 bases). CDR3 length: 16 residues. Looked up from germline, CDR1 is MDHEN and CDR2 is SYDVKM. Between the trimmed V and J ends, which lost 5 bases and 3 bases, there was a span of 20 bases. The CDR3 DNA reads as TGTGCCAGCAGTCCTAACCTATTGGGACACGGCTACGAGCAGTACTTC. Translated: CASSPNLLGHGYEQYF.

CDR3 region: CSASPGTGNTEAFF. The CDR3 DNA sequence: TGCAGCGCAAGCCCCGGGACAGGGAACACTGAAGCTTTCTTT. This chain joins TRBV29-1 and TRBJ1-1, with 8 bases that match TRBD1. CDR3 length: 14 amino acids. The germline CDR1 and CDR2 sequences are SQVTM and ANQGSEA. J gave up 1 base and V 7 bases, and 8 bases lay outside the gene matches.

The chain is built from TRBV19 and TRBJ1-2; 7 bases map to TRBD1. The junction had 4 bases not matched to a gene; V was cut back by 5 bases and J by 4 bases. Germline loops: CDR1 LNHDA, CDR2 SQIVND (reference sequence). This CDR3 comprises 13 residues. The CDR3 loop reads CASSSTGFYGYTF. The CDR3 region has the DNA TGTGCCAGTAGTTCGACAGGGTTCTATGGCTACACCTTC.

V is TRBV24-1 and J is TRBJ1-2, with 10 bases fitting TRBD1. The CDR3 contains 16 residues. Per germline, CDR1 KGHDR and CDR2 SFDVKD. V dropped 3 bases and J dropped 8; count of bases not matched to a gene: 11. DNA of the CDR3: TGTGCCACCAGTGATGACCGGACAGGGGGAATCGGCGGCTACACCTTC. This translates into CATSDDRTGGIGGYTF.

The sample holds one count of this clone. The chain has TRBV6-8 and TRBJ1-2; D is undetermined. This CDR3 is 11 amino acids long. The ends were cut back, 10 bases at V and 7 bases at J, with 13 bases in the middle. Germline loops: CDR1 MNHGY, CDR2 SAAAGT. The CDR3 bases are TGTGCCACCACCCCCCAGCGTGGCTACACCTTC. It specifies CATTPQRGYTF.

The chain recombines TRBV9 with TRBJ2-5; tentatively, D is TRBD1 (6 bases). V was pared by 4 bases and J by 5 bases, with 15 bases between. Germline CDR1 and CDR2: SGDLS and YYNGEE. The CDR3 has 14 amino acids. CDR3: CASSSFSGVETQYF. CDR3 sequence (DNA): TGTGCCAGCAGCTCCTTCTCAGGGGTGGAGACCCAGTACTTC.

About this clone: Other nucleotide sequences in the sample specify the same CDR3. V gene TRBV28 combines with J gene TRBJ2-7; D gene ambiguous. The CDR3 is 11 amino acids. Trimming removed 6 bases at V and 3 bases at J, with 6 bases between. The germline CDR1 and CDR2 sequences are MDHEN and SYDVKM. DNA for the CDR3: TGTGCCAGCAGCCACAGCTACGAGCAGTACTTC. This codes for CASSHSYEQYF.

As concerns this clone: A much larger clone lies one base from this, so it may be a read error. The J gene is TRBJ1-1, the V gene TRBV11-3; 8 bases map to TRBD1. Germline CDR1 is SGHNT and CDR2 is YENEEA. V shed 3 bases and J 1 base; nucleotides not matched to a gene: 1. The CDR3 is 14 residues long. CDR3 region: CASSFGQGNTEAFF. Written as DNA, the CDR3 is TGTGCCAGCAGCTTCGGACAGGGGAACACTGAAGCTTTCTTT.

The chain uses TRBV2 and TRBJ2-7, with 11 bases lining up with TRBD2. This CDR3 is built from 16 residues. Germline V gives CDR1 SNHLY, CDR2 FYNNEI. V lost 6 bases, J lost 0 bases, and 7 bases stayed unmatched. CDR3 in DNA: TGTGCCAGCAGGCCCCCGGGACTAGCGGACTCCTACGAGCAGTACTTC. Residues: CASRPPGLADSYEQYF.

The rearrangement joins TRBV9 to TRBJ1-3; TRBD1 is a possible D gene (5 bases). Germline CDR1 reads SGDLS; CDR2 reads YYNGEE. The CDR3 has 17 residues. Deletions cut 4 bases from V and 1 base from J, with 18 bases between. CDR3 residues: CASSLQSAGGSGNTIYF. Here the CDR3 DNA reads TGTGCCAGCAGCCTACAATCCGCCGGGGGTTCTGGAAACACCATATATTTT.

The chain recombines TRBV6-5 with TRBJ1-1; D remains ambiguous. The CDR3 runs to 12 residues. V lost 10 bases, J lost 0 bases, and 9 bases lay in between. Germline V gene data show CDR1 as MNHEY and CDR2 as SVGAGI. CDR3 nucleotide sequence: TGTGCCAACCGTCAGATGAACACTGAAGCTTTCTTT. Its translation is CANRQMNTEAFF.

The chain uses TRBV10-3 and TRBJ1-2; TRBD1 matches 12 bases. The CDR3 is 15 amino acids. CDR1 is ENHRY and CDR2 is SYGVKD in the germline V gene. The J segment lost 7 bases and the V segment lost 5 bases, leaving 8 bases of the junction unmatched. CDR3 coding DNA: TGTGCCATCAGTAGCGGGACAGGGGGCGCATCTGGCTACACCTTC. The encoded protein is CAISSGTGGASGYTF.

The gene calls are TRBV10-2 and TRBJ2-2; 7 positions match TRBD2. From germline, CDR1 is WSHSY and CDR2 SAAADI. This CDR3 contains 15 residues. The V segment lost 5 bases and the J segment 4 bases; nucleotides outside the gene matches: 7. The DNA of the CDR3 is TGCGCCAGCAGTCTCAGCGGGGTAGTCACCGGGGAGCTGTTTTTT. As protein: CASSLSGVVTGELFF.

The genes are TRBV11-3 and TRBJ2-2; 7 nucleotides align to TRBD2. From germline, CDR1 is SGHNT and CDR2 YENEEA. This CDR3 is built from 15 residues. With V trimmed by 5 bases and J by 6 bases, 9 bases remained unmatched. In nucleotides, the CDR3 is TGTGCCAGCAGCCCAGGGAGGGTTCGGCCCGGGGAGCTGTTTTTT. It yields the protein CASSPGRVRPGELFF.

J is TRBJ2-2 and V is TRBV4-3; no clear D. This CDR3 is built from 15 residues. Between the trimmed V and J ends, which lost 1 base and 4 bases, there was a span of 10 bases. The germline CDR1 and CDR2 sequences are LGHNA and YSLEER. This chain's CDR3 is CASSQGGRSTGELFF. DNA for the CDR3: TGCGCCAGCAGCCAAGGCGGAAGGAGCACCGGGGAGCTGTTTTTT.

The CDR3 spells CASSVSGSTDTQYF. The CDR3 bases are TGTGCCAGCAGCGTGTCGGGAAGCACAGATACGCAGTATTTT. The rearrangement joins TRBV9 to TRBJ2-3, with a tentative D call TRBD2 (5 bases). Trimming took 2 bases from V and 0 from J, leaving 7 bases between them. The length of the CDR3 is 14 residues. Germline V gene lookup returns CDR1 SGDLS and CDR2 YYNGEE.

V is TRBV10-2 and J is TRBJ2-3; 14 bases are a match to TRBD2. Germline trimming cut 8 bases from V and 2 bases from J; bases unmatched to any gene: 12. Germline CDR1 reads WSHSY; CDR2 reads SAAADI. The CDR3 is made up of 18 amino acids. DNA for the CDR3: TGCGCCAGCTCCCGCTGGACTAGCGGGGGGCCCTACACAGATACGCAGTATTTT. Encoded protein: CASSRWTSGGPYTDTQYF.

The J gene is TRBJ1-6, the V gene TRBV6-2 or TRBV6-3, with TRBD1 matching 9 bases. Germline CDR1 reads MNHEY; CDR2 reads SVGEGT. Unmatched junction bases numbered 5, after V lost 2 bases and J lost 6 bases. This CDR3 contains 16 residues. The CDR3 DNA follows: TGTGCCAGCAGTTACGGGCGGGACAGGGTTAATTCACCCCTCCACTTT. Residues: CASSYGRDRVNSPLHF.

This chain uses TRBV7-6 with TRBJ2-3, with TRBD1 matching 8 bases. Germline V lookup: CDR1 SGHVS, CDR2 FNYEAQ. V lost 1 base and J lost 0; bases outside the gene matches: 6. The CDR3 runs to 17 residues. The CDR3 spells CASSLGQGRGSTDTQYF. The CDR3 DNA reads TGTGCCAGCAGCTTAGGACAGGGGAGAGGAAGCACAGATACGCAGTATTTT.

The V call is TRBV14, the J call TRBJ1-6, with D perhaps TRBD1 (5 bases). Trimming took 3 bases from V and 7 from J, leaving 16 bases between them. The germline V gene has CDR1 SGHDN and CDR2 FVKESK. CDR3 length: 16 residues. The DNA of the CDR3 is TGTGCCAGCAGCCACGAATACAGGAGCCGAAATTCACCCCTCCACTTT. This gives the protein CASSHEYRSRNSPLHF.

Written as DNA, the CDR3 is TGTGCCAGCAGCTTGACAGGGGGGGGCTACACTGAAGCTTTCTTT. Translation: CASSLTGGGYTEAFF. The genes are TRBV9 and TRBJ1-1; 9 nucleotides align to TRBD1. This CDR3 region has 15 residues. Germline V CDR1 and CDR2: SGDLS, YYNGEE. The V gene end was trimmed by 4 bases and the J gene end by 3 bases; junction bases not matched to a gene: 7.